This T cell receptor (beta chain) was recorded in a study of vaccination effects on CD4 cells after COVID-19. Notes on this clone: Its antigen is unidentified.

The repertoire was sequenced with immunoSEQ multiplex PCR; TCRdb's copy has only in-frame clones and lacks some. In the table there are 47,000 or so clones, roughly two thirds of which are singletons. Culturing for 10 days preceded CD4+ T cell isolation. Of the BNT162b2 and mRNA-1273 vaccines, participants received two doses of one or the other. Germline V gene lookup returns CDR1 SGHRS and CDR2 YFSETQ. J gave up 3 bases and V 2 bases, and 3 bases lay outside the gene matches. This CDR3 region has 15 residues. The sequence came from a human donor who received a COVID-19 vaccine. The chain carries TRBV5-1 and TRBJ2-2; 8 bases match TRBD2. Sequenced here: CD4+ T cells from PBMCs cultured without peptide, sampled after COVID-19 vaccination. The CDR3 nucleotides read TGCGCCAGCAGCTTCACTAGCGGTTACACCGGGGAGCTGTTTTTT. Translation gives CASSFTSGYTGELFF.